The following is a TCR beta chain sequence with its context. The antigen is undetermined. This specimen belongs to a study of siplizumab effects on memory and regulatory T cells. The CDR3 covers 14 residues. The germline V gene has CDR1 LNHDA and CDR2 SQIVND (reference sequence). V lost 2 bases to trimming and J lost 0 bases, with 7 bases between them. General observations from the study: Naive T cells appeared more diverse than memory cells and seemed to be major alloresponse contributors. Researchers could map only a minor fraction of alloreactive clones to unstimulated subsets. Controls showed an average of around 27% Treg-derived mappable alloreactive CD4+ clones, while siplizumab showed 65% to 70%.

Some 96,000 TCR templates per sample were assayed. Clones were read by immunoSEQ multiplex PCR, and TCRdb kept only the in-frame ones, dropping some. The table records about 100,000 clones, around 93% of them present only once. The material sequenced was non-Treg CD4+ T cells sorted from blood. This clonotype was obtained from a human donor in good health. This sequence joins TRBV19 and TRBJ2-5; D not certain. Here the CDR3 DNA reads TGTGCCAGTAGTATACGCAACAACCAAGAGACCCAGTACTTC. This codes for CASSIRNNQETQYF.